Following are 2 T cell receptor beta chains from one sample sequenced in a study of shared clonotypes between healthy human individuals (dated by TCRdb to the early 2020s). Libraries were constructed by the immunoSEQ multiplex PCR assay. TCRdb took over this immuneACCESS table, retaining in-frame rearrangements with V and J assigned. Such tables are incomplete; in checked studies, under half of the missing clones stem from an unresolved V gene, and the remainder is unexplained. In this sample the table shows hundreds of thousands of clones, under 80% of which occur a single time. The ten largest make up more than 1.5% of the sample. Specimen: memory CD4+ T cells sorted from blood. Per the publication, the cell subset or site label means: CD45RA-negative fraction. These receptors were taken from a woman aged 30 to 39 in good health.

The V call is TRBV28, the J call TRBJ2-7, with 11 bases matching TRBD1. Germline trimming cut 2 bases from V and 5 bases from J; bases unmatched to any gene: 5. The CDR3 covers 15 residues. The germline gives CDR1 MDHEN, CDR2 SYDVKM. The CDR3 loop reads CASSLPGQGGNEQYF. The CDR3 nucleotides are TGTGCCAGCAGTTTACCGGGACAGGGGGGCAACGAGCAGTACTTC.

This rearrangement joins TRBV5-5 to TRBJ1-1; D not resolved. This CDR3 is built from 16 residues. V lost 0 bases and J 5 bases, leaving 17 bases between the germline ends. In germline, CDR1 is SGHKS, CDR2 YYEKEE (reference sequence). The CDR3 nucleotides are TGTGCCAGCAGCTTGGTGGTTGCTGTGGGGTTGACTGAAGCTTTCTTT. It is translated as CASSLVVAVGLTEAFF.